This T cell receptor beta chain was captured by sequencing in a study of cytomegalovirus exposure and HLA in healthy donors. V lost 5 bases, J lost 5 bases, and 15 bases lay in between. CDR3 size: 14 residues. Germline assignment: CDR1 SGHVS and CDR2 FQNEAQ. Primers included in the PCR were 60 Vbeta and 13 Jbeta primers. Clones were read by immunoSEQ multiplex PCR, and TCRdb kept only the in-frame ones, dropping some. The sample includes roughly 160,000 clones, roughly 79% of them seen just once. As concerns this clone: As yet, its antigen is unknown.

Broader study findings: TCR beta chain V- and J-gene trimming was linked, in a later analysis, to a missense variant in DCLRE1C. For most subjects, TCR beta sequences were reported to predict HLA-A and HLA-B alleles with accuracy. According to a later analysis, most TCR beta chains associated with CMV appeared HLA-restricted.

This clonotype originated in a man between 25 and 39 years old in good health and CMV-seronegative. J is TRBJ1-1 and V is TRBV7-8; TRBD1 is a possible D gene (5 bases). Sequencing was done on a sample of PBMCs. The CDR3, as DNA: TGTGCCAGCAGCCGACAGTTGGGGACTACTGAAGCTTTCTTT. Encoded protein: CASSRQLGTTEAFF.